This T cell receptor (beta chain) was recorded in a study of identical twins (TCRdb year 2016). Some background on the complete study: The study deep-sequenced TCR alpha and beta repertoires from monozygotic twins, unrelated adults of various ages and cord blood to test whether fetal clonotypes persist. Replicate twin experiments were performed at different times using different library preparation protocols to rule out contamination. Study-level results and caveats: Because the same donors could not be followed over many years, the conclusions depended on cross-sectional statistical analysis. Compared with coincidental sharing between unrelated individuals, out-of-frame TCR alpha sequences shared between twins showed an excess of sequences with low generation probability. Out-of-frame TCR alpha sharing in monozygotic twins was systematically underestimated by recombination models, whereas sharing between unrelated individuals was in agreement with the recombination models. Invariant T cells such as MAIT and iNKT could partly confound zero-insertion analyses, although diverse VJ usage argued against such confounding for most clonotypes. Abundant cord blood beta clonotypes had fewer insertions, young adult naive repertoires showed a similar but weaker trend, and memory repertoires showed no such trend. A weaker excess of twin sharing was found in beta out-of-frame sequences because the signal-to-noise ratio was lowered by fewer shared sequences.

Every donor was a healthy Caucasian. Three pairs of female monozygotic twins, all aged about 18 to 30 years, made up the twin cohort. Peripheral blood mononuclear cells were the source from which RNA for the TCR libraries was isolated. A few counts support this clonotype. This receptor's antigen is unknown. Per-base qualities were not stored, and no clone one base away is much larger. The library was built by means of 5' RACE. Sequenced using an Illumina HiSeq 2000. A universal primer binding site was introduced by template switching, and a unique molecular identifier was present in the final cDNA, enabling accurate counting of TCR cDNA molecules. Specific primers in the conserved constant-segment region were used to synthesize first-strand cDNA for TCR alpha and beta chains. To control for contamination, every cDNA library was double barcoded, receiving both a SMART-Mk sample barcode and Illumina barcodes. Two successive PCR steps introduced TruSeq adapter sequences along with Illumina sample barcodes. Sequencing of the TCR alpha and beta cDNA libraries was done on the Illumina HiSeq platform using custom primers. Concerning the study's data processing: MiGEC was used to process raw reads and extract unique molecular identifiers, and MiXCR was used to find CDR3 positions. Recombination models were inferred per individual with the repgenHMM and IGoR tools using an EM algorithm. Shared clonotypes were analyzed with the tcR package in R, and sharing was normalized by the product of cloneset sizes. To study raw recombination free of thymic and clonal selection effects, out-of-frame nonproductive sequences were analyzed. TCRdb passed the public sequencing reads through fastp at Q25 and MiXCR, retaining productive beta sequences. Every distinct CDR3 protein forms one entry, paired with its most common genes and DNA. What appears here as the V and J calls and clone size reflects TCRdb's work, not the paper's. In all, the sample holds hundreds of thousands of distinct CDR3 sequences, and over 20% of those were seen once. The ten biggest clones cover 4% to 5.5% of the sample.

This sample was also put to use in a study of T cells expressing NK-cell markers. The second study reports: Seven to nine donors provided sorted CD3+CD56+NKG2C+, CD3+CD56+NKG2C- and CD3+CD56-NKG2C+ T-cell subsets, whose TCR beta-chain repertoires were profiled. Seven of the eight sequenced donors were HCMV-seropositive and one was HCMV-seronegative. In several experiments an anti-gammadeltaTCR antibody was added to restrict sorting to alphabetaTCR-expressing T cells. In more than five donors, the dominant CD3+CD56+NKG2C+ clonotypes were found to rank among the top 10 CD8+ clonotypes and to make up 1.0-7.0% of CD8+ T cells. Those dominant clonotypes were again the most abundant among CD3+CD56-NKG2C+ cells in a few donors, at about 28.3-60.1%. It remained unclear whether the expanded NKG2C-expressing T cell clones were specific for HCMV antigens. The eight sequenced donors were randomly selected healthy volunteers, three men and five women. HCMV-specific IgG was detected in serum with a commercial ELISA kit to determine HCMV serostatus. For several donors, bulk peripheral blood T-cell repertoires were additionally sequenced from unsorted PBMC. MIGEC was used to demultiplex reads and group the reads by UMI, and MiTCR was used to assemble and quantify clonotypes. To exclude erroneous sequences, only TCR cDNA sequences supported by at least two reads were retained. The tcR package was used for downstream repertoire analysis, and clonotypes were matched between fractions using CDR3 nucleotide sequence together with V segment. VDJmatch was used to annotate antigen specificity against VDJdb, with one amino acid substitution in CDR3 allowed.

This TCR was sampled from a young woman in good health. Sequenced: PBMCs.

At the DNA level, the sequence is TGTGCCAGCAGTGAAAGGCCGGGAGCATCCTACGAGCAGTACTTC. Its protein is CASSERPGASYEQYF. Here the chain combines TRBV25-1 and TRBJ2-7; perhaps TRBD2 is the D gene, with 6 bases matching. From the cysteine through the phenylalanine, the CDR3 covers 15 amino acids. The retained sequence is limited to the CDR3, 45 bases, with the frame set at the first base. CDR1 and CDR2 are read off the germline V gene as MGHDK and SYGVNS. Trimming costs V 2 bases and J 1 base, and their ends lie 12 bases apart.